This paragraph reports one TCR beta chain. The antigen is not known. DNA at about 190 ng, some 31,000 T cell genomes, went into sorted-subset replicate PCRs. Clones were sequenced by immunoSEQ multiplex PCR, and TCRdb holds only the in-frame ones, with some missing. Of approximately 2.5 million clones in the sample, over 85% were seen once. Germline values: CDR1 SGHTA, CDR2 FQGNSA. The CDR3 is 16 residues long. The V and J ends lost 5 bases and 8 bases, in that order; junction bases with no gene match: 14. Healthy HIV-negative adults without recent acute infections or vaccinations served as donors. This entry is derived from a study of shared clonotypes between healthy human individuals. Study conclusions and caveats: Rarefaction analysis demonstrated incomplete sorted-subset sequencing notwithstanding large depth. Researchers found naive subsets generally carried larger estimated richness than memory subsets.

This chain uses TRBV7-2 with TRBJ1-2, with 10 nucleotides matching TRBD1. Sequencing was done on a sample of naive CD4+ T cells from PBMCs. The subset: CD45RA+ positively selected. The sequence came from a man between 18 and 29 years old in good health. Some clones in this sample may be carry-over from other donors' samples. The CDR3 DNA reads as TGTGCCAGCAGCCCCCCCGGAAGACAGGGGGCAGGGGGCTACACCTTC. Translating it yields CASSPPGRQGAGGYTF.